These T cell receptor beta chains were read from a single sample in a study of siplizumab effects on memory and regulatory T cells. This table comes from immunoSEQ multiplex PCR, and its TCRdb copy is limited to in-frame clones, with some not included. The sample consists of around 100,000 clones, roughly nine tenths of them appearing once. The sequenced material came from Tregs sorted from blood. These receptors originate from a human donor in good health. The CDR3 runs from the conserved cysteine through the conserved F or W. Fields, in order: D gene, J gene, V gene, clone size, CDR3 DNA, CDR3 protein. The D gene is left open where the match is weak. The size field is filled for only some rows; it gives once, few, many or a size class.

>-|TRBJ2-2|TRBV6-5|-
TGTGCCAGCAGTTACGGACAGATCACCGGGGAGCTGTTTTTT
CASSYGQITGELFF
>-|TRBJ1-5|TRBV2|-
TGTGCCAGCAGTGCAGCAGGCCTTAGCAATCAGCCCCAGCATTTT
CASSAAGLSNQPQHF
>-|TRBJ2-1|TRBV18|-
TGTGCCAGCTCACCACCATTAGGAGGCAATGAGCAGTTCTTC
CASSPPLGGNEQFF
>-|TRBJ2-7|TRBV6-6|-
TGTGCCAGCAGATCTCCGGGCCAGGGGTTCGAGCAGTACTTC
CASRSPGQGFEQYF
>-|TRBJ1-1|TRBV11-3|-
TGTGCCAGCAGCTTAGTTATTTCAGGGTCGAGGTCAGGCACTGAAGCTTTCTTT
CASSLVISGSRSGTEAFF
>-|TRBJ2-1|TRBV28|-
TGTGCCAGCAGTTTCCGACATCTCGGAAATGAGCAGTTCTTC
CASSFRHLGNEQFF
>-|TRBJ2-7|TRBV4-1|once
TGCGCCAGCAGCCAGGAAGGAGAGATCTACGAGCAGTACTTC
CASSQEGEIYEQYF
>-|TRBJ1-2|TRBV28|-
TGTGCCAGCAGACAGGGAATCGGCTACACCTTC
CASRQGIGYTF
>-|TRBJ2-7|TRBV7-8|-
TGTGCCAGCAGCTTCCGTGCGGGGACATTCGAGCAGTACTTC
CASSFRAGTFEQYF
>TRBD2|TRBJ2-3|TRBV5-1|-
TGCGCCAGCAGCTTGGTCTTACTAGCGGGAGTCACTAGCACAGATACGCAGTATTTT
CASSLVLLAGVTSTDTQYF
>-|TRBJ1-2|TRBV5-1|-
TGCGCCAGCAGCTTGGTTTCTGAGGCCGGCTACACCTTC
CASSLVSEAGYTF
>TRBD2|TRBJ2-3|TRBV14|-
TGTGCCAGCAGCCGGCTAGCGGCCACGCAGTATTTT
CASSRLAATQYF
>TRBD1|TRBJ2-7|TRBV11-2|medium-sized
TGTGCCAGCAGCCCCTACAGGGGGCGAGGCGAGCAGTACTTC
CASSPYRGRGEQYF
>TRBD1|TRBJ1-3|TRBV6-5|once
TGTGCCAGCAGACGGACAGGGGACGCCGGAAACACCATATATTTT
CASRRTGDAGNTIYF
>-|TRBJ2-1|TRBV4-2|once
TGTGCCAGCAGCCAAGAGATCAATGAGCAGTTCTTC
CASSQEINEQFF
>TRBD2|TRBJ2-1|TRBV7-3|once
TGTGCCAGCAGCTCATCCTTTTCGGGAGGGATCGATGAGCAGTTCTTC
CASSSSFSGGIDEQFF
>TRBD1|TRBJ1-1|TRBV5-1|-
TGCGCCAGCAGCCCCGATATACGACAGGGGGCAAGGGCTGAAGCTTTCTTT
CASSPDIRQGARAEAFF
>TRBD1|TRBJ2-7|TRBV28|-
TGTGCCAGCAGTTCCGGGACAGGGATACGCTACGAGCAGTACTTC
CASSSGTGIRYEQYF
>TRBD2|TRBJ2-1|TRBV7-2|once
TGTGCCAGCAGTTTCACTAGCGGGCCGGGGAAGGAGCAGTTCTTC
CASSFTSGPGKEQFF
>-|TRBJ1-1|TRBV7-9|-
TGTGCCAGCAGCTTGGGCACTGAAGCTTTCTTT
CASSLGTEAFF
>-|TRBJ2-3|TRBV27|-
TGTGCCAGCGGCTACAGGTGGTCCGATACGCAGTATTTT
CASGYRWSDTQYF
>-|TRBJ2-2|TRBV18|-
TGTGCCAGCTCACCACGGAATCCGGGGCGGACCGGGGAGCTGTTTTTT
CASSPRNPGRTGELFF
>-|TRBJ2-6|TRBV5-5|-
TGTGCCAGCAGCTTGGTCTTCGGCGGAATTCGGATCTCTGGGGCCAACGTCCTGACTTTC
CASSLVFGGIRISGANVLTF
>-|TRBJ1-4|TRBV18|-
TGTGCCAGCTCACCCCGAGGGGGTGATGAAAAACTGTTTTTT
CASSPRGGDEKLFF
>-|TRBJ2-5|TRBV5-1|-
TGCGCCAGCAGCCTTGGGGTAATAGTTGGCCAAGAGACCCAGTACTTC
CASSLGVIVGQETQYF
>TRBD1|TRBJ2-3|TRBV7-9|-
TGTGCCAGCAGCCTAACAGGGGCCCGGCGGACAGATACGCAGTATTTT
CASSLTGARRTDTQYF
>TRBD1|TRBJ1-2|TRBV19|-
TGTGCCAGTAACGACAGGGCACCGGATGGCTACACCTTC
CASNDRAPDGYTF
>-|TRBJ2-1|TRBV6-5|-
TGTGCCAGCAGTTCCCTGCATAATGAGCAGTTCTTC
CASSSLHNEQFF
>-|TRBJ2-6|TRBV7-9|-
TGTGCCAGCAGCTATCCCTTCGCATCTGGGGCCAACGTCCTGACTTTC
CASSYPFASGANVLTF
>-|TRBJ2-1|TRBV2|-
TGTGCCAGCGGACGCGGGTTAGGGTACAATGAGCAGTTCTTC
CASGRGLGYNEQFF
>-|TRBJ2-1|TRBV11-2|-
TGTGCCAGCAGCCCGTTGGACTCCTCCTACAATGAGCAGTTCTTC
CASSPLDSSYNEQFF
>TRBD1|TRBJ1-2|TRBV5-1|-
TGCGCCAGCAGCGGACAGGGGGCTAACTATGGCTACACCTTC
CASSGQGANYGYTF
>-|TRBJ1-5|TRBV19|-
TGTGCCAGTAGTCCGGGGGGCGGGCAGGGAGGCAATCAGCCCCAGCATTTT
CASSPGGGQGGNQPQHF